Sequencing of this T cell receptor beta chain was carried out in a study of molecular identifiers for immune sequencing clone quantification. Bulk TCR library preparation followed previously described methods with listed TCR primers. TCRdb analysed the PCR reads with MiXCR anew, one entry per CDR3 protein. The sample yields just under 65,000 distinct CDR3 sequences, under 20% seen once. The study, taken as a whole, reports: Effector cells had over 99% of their molecules in clones above 20 RNA copies, while naive cells had under 1%. Identical TCR molecules can share a barcode, and this sharing could underestimate highly expanded clone sizes.

CDR3 length: 11 residues. Germline CDR1 reads DFQATT; CDR2 reads SNEGSKA (reference sequence). This clonotype was seen at least ten times. Its antigen is currently unknown. The sample comprised naive CD8+ T cells from blood, with Jurkat cell RNA spiked in. Subset meaning: FACS-sorted CD8+CD4-CCR7+CD45RA+ naive T cells. The clonotype comes from a human donor in good health. Some libraries in this study had Jurkat cell RNA spiked in. The chain employs TRBV20-1 and TRBJ1-1; D unclear. The CDR3, as DNA: TGCAGCCTTGAACTCGACACTGAAGCTTTCTTT. The encoded protein is CSLELDTEAFF.